This T cell receptor (beta chain) derives from a study of breast tumors, draining lymph nodes, adjacent tissues. Axillary draining lymph nodes of breast cancer patients supplied the node samples. This clonotype was detected once. Its antigen is not identified. MiXCR, applied by TCRdb to the multiplex PCR reads, yields one record per CDR3 protein. The sample shows roughly 130,000 distinct CDR3 sequences, approximately 32% of them seen only once. The CDR3 sequence is 17 residues long. Per the germline V gene, CDR1 is DFQATT and CDR2 is SNEGSKA (reference sequence). General study results and limits: That most tumor T cells come from lymph nodes remained unproven. Compared with basal-like, luminal-like tumors shared significantly more repertoire with nontumor tissue. Compared with lymph nodes, tumors were less diverse; compared with nontumor tissue, more. The data were judged consistent with most tumor T cells coming from lymph node and expanding in tumor.

Material: axillary lymph node tissue. This receptor was identified in a female donor with breast cancer. Some clones in this sample may be carry-over from other donors' samples. This chain links TRBV20-1 with TRBJ1-5; TRBD1 matches 7 bases. The CDR3 DNA sequence: TGCAGCGCTGCCCGAACTTCCACAGGACAGGGCAATCAGCCCCAGCATTTT. It is translated as CSAARTSTGQGNQPQHF.